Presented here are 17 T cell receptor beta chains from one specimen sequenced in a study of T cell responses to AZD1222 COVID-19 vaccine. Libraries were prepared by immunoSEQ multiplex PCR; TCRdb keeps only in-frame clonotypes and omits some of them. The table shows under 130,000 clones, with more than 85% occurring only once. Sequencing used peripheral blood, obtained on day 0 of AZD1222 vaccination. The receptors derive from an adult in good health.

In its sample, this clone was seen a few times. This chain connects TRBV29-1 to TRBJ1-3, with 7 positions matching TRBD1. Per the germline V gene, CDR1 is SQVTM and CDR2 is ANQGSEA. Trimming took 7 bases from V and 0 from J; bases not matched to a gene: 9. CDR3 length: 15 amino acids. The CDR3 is CSAGTAHLSGNTIYF. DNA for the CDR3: TGCAGCGCCGGGACAGCTCACCTCTCTGGAAACACCATATATTTT.

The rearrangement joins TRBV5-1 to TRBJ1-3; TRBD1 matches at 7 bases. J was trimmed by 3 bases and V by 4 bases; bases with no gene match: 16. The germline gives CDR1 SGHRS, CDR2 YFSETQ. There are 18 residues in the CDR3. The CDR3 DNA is TGCGCCAGCAGCCCCGACCTGCTAACAGGGGCGAGTGGAAACACCATATATTTT. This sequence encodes CASSPDLLTGASGNTIYF.

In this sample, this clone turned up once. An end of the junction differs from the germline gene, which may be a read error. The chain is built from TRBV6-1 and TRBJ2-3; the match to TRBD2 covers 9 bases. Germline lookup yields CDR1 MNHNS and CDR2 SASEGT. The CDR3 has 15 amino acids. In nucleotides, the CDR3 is TGTGCCAGCAGAGAAGGTAGCGGGGGAGCAGATACGCAGTATTTT. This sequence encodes CASREGSGGADTQYF.

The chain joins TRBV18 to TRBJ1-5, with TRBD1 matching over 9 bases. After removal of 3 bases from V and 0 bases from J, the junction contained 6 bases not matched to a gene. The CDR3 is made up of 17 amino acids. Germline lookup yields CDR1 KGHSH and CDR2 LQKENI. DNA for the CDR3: TGTGCCAGCTCACCCCTACAGGGGGCGATTAGCAATCAGCCCCAGCATTTT. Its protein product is CASSPLQGAISNQPQHF.

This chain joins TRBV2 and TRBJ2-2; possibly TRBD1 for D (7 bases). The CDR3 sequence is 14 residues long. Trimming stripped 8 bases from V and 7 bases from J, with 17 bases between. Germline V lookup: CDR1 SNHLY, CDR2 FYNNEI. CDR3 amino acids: CASRAGGFSGELFF. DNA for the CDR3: TGTGCCAGCCGCGCAGGGGGGTTCAGCGGGGAGCTGTTTTTT.

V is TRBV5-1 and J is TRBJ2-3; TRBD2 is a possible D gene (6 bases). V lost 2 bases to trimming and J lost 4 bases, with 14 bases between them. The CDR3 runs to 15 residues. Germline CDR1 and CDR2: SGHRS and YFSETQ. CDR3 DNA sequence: TGCGCCAGCAGCTTATCGCGGGGATTGGCAGATACGCAGTATTTT. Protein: CASSLSRGLADTQYF.

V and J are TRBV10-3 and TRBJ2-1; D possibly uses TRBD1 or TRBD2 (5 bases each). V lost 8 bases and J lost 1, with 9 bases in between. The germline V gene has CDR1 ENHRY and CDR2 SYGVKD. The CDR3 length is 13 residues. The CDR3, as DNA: TGTGCCATCGGGGACGGGTCCTACAATGAGCAGTTCTTC. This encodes CAIGDGSYNEQFF.

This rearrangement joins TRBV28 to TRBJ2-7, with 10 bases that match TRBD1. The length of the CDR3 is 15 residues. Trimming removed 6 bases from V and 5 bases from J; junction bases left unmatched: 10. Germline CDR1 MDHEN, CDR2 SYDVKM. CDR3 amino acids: CASSTPGQGTDEQYF. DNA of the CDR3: TGTGCCAGCAGCACTCCGGGACAGGGGACGGACGAGCAGTACTTC.

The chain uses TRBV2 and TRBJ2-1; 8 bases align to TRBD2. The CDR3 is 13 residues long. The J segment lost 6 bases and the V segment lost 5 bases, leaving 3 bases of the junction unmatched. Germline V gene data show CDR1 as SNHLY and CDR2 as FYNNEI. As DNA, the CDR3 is TGTGCCAGCAGTAGCGGGAGAGGCAATGAGCAGTTCTTC. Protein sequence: CASSSGRGNEQFF.

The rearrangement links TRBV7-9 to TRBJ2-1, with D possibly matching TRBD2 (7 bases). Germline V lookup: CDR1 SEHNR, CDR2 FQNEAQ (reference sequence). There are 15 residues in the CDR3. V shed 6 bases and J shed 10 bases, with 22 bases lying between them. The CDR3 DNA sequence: TGTGCCAGCAGACCACAATGGGGGGGGGCCACCGAGCAGTTCTTC. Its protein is CASRPQWGGATEQFF.

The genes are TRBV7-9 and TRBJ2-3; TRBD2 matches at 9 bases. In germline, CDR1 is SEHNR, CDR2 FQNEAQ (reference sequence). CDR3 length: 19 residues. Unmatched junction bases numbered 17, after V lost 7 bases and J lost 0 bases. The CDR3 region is CASTPLAGGPRLSTDTQYF. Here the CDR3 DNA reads TGTGCCAGCACCCCTCTCGCGGGAGGGCCTCGTCTCAGCACAGATACGCAGTATTTT.

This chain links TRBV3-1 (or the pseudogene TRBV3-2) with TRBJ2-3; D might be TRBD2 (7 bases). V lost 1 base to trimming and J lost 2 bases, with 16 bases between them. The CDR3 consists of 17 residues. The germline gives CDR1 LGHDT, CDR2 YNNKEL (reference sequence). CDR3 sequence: CASSQGEGGPSTDTQYF. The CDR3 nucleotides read TGTGCCAGCAGCCAAGGAGAGGGGGGGCCTTCCACAGATACGCAGTATTTT.

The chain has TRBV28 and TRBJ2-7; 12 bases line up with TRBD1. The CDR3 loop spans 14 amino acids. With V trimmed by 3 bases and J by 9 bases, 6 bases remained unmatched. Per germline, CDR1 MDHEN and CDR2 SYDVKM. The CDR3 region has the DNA TGTGCCAGCAGTTTTCCGGGACAGGGGGCTTGGCAGTACTTC. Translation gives CASSFPGQGAWQYF. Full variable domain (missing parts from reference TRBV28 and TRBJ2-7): DVKVTQSSRYLVKRTGEKVFLECVQDMDHENMFWYRQDPGLGLRLIYFSYDVKMKEKGDIPEGYSVSREKKERFSLILESASTNQTSMYLCASSFPGQGAWQYFGPGTRLTVT.

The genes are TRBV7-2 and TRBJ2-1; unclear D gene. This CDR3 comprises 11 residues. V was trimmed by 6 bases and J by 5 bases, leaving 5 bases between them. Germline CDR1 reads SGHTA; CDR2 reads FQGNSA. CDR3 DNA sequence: TGTGCCAGCAGGGTAAACAATGAGCAGTTCTTC. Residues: CASRVNNEQFF.

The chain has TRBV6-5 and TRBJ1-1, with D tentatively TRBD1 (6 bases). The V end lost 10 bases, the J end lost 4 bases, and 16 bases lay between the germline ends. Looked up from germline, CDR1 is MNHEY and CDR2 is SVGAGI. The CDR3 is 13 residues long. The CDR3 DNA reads TGTGCCACCTGGGGGGGGCCGGGCACTGAAGCTTTCTTT. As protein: CATWGGPGTEAFF.

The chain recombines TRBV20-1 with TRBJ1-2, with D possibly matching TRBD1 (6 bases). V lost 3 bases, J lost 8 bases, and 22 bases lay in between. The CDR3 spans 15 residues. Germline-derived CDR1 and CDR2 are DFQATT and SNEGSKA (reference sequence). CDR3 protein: CSASILSRGEEGYTF. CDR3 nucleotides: TGCAGTGCTAGTATATTGTCCAGGGGTGAGGAAGGCTACACCTTC.

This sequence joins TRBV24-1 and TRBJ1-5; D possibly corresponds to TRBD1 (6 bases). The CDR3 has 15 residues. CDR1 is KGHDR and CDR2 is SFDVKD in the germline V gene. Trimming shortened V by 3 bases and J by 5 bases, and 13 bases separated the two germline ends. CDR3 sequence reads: CATSDNRADYQPQHF. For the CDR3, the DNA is TGTGCCACCAGTGATAACAGGGCGGATTATCAGCCCCAGCATTTT.